This T cell receptor beta chain was profiled in a study of T-cell memory formation after mild COVID-19. In this sample, this clonotype turned up a few times. The CDR3 loop spans 12 amino acids. Trimming shortened V by 4 bases and J by 10 bases, and 11 bases separated the two germline ends. Germline lookup yields CDR1 MNHEY and CDR2 SVGEGT. In TCRdb, the 5' RACE reads were re-called with MiXCR into one record per CDR3 protein. The repertoire holds more than 200,000 distinct CDR3 sequences, with roughly 15% as singletons. This TCR was sampled from a young man who had mild COVID-19 (a few samples of this study predate the infection). Cell type and time point are not known. The chain employs TRBV6-2 or TRBV6-3 and TRBJ2-1; D possibly matches TRBD1 or TRBD2 (5 bases each). Sequenced: PBMCs or a T cell subset sorted from them (not recorded which). CDR3 sequence: CASSWPGREQFF. The CDR3 coding sequence is TGTGCCAGCAGTTGGCCGGGGCGGGAGCAGTTCTTC.